Each of the 13 T cell receptor beta chains below was sequenced from the same sample in a study of control samples from healthy donors and cancer patients. Sequencing was performed with immunoSEQ multiplex PCR; in TCRdb, only in-frame clones are kept and a portion is missing. The repertoire holds approximately 90,000 clones, with about nine tenths as singletons. Sequenced: blood. The receptors derive from a man aged 25 to 40 in good health.

Worth noting for this clone: The same CDR3 also results from other DNA sequences found in this sample. This rearrangement joins TRBV6-4 to TRBJ1-2; D remains ambiguous. CDR3 size: 13 residues. Per the germline V gene, CDR1 is MRHNA and CDR2 is SNTAGT. V dropped 3 bases and J dropped 0 bases, with 5 bases sitting between them. CDR3 region: CASSEGANYGYTF. The CDR3 coding sequence is TGTGCCAGCAGTGAAGGAGCTAACTATGGCTACACCTTC.

The V gene is TRBV7-2, the J gene TRBJ1-1, with D maybe TRBD1 (5 bases). CDR3 length equals 15 residues. Germline V gene lookup returns CDR1 SGHTA and CDR2 FQGNSA. The V gene lost 1 base and the J gene lost 4 bases, with 13 bases spanning the gap. CDR3 sequence (DNA): TGTGCCAGCAGCTTAGAGTCGGCGGGGGTCACTGAAGCTTTCTTT. Translated: CASSLESAGVTEAFF.

The rearrangement links TRBV30 to TRBJ1-2; D may be TRBD1 (5 bases). This CDR3 is built from 13 residues. The germline gives CDR1 GTSNPN, CDR2 SVGIG (reference sequence). V was clipped by 1 base and J by 4 bases, with 10 bases between them. The CDR3 region is CAWSGGTVYGYTF. CDR3 DNA sequence: TGTGCCTGGAGTGGAGGGACCGTCTATGGCTACACCTTC.

The chain carries TRBV18 and TRBJ1-3; 10 positions match TRBD1. This CDR3 is built from 15 residues. Germline V lookup: CDR1 KGHSH, CDR2 LQKENI. J lost 2 bases, V lost 2 bases, and 0 bases had no gene match. The CDR3 reads CASSPGTGAGNTIYF. In nucleotides, the CDR3 is TGTGCCAGCTCACCAGGGACAGGGGCTGGAAACACCATATATTTT.

The chain couples TRBV1 to TRBJ2-7; the DNA was not compared with TRBD1, the D call given in the table. TRBV1 is classified as a pseudogene. CDR3 size: 14 residues. CDR3 bases: TGCACCAGCAGCCAGGGCCAGGTCTCCTACGAGCAGTACGTC. It specifies CTSSQGQVSYEQYV.

The rearrangement links TRBV30 to TRBJ1-3; TRBD1 is a possible D gene (5 bases). The germline V gene has CDR1 GTSNPN and CDR2 SVGIG (reference sequence). This CDR3 has 15 residues. V was trimmed by 4 bases and J by 4 bases, leaving 17 bases between them. The chain's CDR3 is CAWIGRRGSGNTIYF. The CDR3 nucleotides read TGTGCCTGGATAGGCAGAAGGGGTAGCGGAAACACCATATATTTT.

This chain links TRBV9 with TRBJ2-6; D might be TRBD1 (5 bases). The V and J ends lost 3 bases and 0 bases respectively, with 7 bases between them. The germline V gene has CDR1 SGDLS and CDR2 YYNGEE. This CDR3 spans 15 amino acids. The CDR3 protein is CASSAQGSGANVLTF. For the CDR3, the DNA is TGTGCCAGCAGCGCTCAGGGCTCTGGGGCCAACGTCCTGACTTTC.

This chain joins TRBV10-2 and TRBJ2-1; 13 bases are shared with TRBD2. This CDR3 comprises 17 residues. With V trimmed by 6 bases and J by 8 bases, 13 bases remained unmatched. Germline CDR1 and CDR2: WSHSY and SAAADI. CDR3 loop: CASRPPLAGGQVHEQFF. The CDR3 coding sequence is TGCGCCAGCAGGCCCCCACTAGCGGGGGGGCAGGTGCATGAGCAGTTCTTC.

CDR3 sequence: CASSLVAGGQETQYF. The CDR3 DNA sequence: TGCGCCAGCAGCTTGGTGGCGGGGGGGCAAGAGACCCAGTACTTC. The rearrangement joins TRBV5-1 to TRBJ2-5, with 9 bases aligning to TRBD2. The germline V gene has CDR1 SGHRS and CDR2 YFSETQ. Losses at the gene ends were 0 bases for V and 2 bases for J; bases not matched to a gene: 2. CDR3 length: 15 residues.

The V gene is TRBV24-1, the J gene TRBJ2-3; D gene uncertain. With 4 bases removed from V and 2 bases from J, the gap between germline ends came to 9 bases. The CDR3 has 14 amino acids. Germline V gene data show CDR1 as KGHDR and CDR2 as SFDVKD. The CDR3 nucleotides are TGTGCCACCAGTGAAAGCCTTTTCACAGATACGCAGTATTTT. Translation gives CATSESLFTDTQYF.

The rearrangement uses TRBV3-1 (or the pseudogene TRBV3-2) and TRBJ2-3; D may be TRBD1 (6 bases). The CDR3 consists of 19 residues. Trimming removed 5 bases from V and 0 bases from J, with 24 bases in between. Germline values: CDR1 LGHDT, CDR2 YNNKEL (reference sequence). The CDR3 loop reads CASSSRRGGRFPSTDTQYF. The CDR3, as DNA: TGTGCCAGCAGCTCCCGCAGAGGGGGAAGGTTTCCAAGCACAGATACGCAGTATTTT.

This chain uses TRBV25-1 with TRBJ2-1, with D tentatively TRBD1 or TRBD2 (5 bases each). CDR1 and CDR2 (germline): MGHDK, SYGVNS. The CDR3 sequence is 15 residues long. V gave up 2 bases and J gave up 5 bases, with 13 bases separating them. CDR3 region: CASSEGTGFHNEQFF. As DNA, the CDR3 is TGTGCCAGCAGTGAAGGGACGGGGTTCCACAATGAGCAGTTCTTC.

The sample holds a few counts of this clone. The V gene is TRBV5-4, the J gene TRBJ1-1; D may be TRBD1 (5 bases). The V end lost 1 base, the J end lost 5 bases, and 18 bases lay between the germline ends. Germline lookup yields CDR1 SGHNT and CDR2 YYREEE (reference sequence). The length of the CDR3 is 16 residues. The CDR3 protein is CASSLNAQQGTTEAFF. The CDR3 DNA is TGTGCCAGCAGCTTGAATGCCCAACAAGGGACTACTGAAGCTTTCTTT.